One T cell receptor (beta chain) is described in this entry. The clone's antigen remains unknown. No base-level quality is on record; no much larger clone is a single base apart. This sample was taken from a study of CD8 T cells in Susac syndrome (dated 2019 in TCRdb). About the study as a whole: The study used repertoire sequencing to test whether antigen drove CD8+ T cell activation and differentiation in Susac syndrome. Results the study describes overall, beyond this receptor: The number of individuals in the TCR sequencing and HLA analysis was acknowledged as relatively small.

Peripheral blood CD8+ and CD4+ T cells from healthy donors, Susac syndrome patients and multiple sclerosis patients were profiled using high-throughput TCR beta sequencing. Treatment-naive patients with stable or active relapsing-remitting disease fulfilling revised McDonald criteria were used as multiple sclerosis controls. Bulk CD8+ and CD4+ T cells were purified magnetically by negative isolation, whereas CD8+ TEMRA cells were enriched by FACS. Blood was drawn into EDTA tubes, processed within 24 hours, and PBMCs were isolated by density gradient centrifugation. PBMCs intended for TCR sequencing were frozen in liquid nitrogen and were later thawed in a 37 degrees C water bath. The sorted or isolated CD4+, CD8+ and CD8+ TEMRA cells reached a purity of at least 90%. RNA was extracted using the RNeasy kit, and roughly 0.5 to 1 ug of the RNA was reverse transcribed with random hexamers. TCR beta CDR3 regions were amplified with the immunoSEQ multiplex PCR assay covering 54 Vbeta and 13 Jbeta segments. PCR amplification bias was corrected using a synthetic template baseline for primer optimization and computational correction. As for the authors' bioinformatics: Reads were annotated to V, D and J genes per IMGT and analyzed with immunoSEQ Analyzer, keeping only productive sequences. To calculate clonality, Shannon entropy was normalized by log2 of the number of productive unique sequences and then subtracted from one. For each patient and control, public and private clones were evaluated within the 100 most prevalent clones. A clone was defined as Susac-specific if it was absent from the healthy and MS cohorts, from over 1,000 published viral clones and from other ImmuneACCESS disease sequences. Using fastp at Q25 and MiXCR, TCRdb reprocessed the public reads and kept productive beta chains. Each CDR3 protein gets just one entry, which takes the most common genes and DNA from the rows behind it. Here the V and J calls rest on TCRdb's processing, not on the authors' analysis. The sample table lists a few hundred thousand distinct CDR3 sequences, under 95% of them with a count of one. Jointly, the top ten make up less than 0.08% of the sample.

The germline V gene gives CDR1 as SQVTM and CDR2 as ANQGSEA. Trimming takes 4 bases off V and 9 bases off J; junction bases not matched to a gene: 6. CDR3 length: 13 amino acids, cysteine to phenylalanine. The DNA shown is the 39-base CDR3, in frame from base 1. The rearranged segments are TRBV29-1 and TRBJ2-4; 10 middle bases align to TRBD2. Specimen: CD4+ T cells from PBMCs. This clonotype was obtained from a human donor with multiple sclerosis. The bases read TGCAGCGTTGTTGGCCAGCGGGGGGGCATTCAGTACTTC. It translates as CSVVGQRGGIQYF.